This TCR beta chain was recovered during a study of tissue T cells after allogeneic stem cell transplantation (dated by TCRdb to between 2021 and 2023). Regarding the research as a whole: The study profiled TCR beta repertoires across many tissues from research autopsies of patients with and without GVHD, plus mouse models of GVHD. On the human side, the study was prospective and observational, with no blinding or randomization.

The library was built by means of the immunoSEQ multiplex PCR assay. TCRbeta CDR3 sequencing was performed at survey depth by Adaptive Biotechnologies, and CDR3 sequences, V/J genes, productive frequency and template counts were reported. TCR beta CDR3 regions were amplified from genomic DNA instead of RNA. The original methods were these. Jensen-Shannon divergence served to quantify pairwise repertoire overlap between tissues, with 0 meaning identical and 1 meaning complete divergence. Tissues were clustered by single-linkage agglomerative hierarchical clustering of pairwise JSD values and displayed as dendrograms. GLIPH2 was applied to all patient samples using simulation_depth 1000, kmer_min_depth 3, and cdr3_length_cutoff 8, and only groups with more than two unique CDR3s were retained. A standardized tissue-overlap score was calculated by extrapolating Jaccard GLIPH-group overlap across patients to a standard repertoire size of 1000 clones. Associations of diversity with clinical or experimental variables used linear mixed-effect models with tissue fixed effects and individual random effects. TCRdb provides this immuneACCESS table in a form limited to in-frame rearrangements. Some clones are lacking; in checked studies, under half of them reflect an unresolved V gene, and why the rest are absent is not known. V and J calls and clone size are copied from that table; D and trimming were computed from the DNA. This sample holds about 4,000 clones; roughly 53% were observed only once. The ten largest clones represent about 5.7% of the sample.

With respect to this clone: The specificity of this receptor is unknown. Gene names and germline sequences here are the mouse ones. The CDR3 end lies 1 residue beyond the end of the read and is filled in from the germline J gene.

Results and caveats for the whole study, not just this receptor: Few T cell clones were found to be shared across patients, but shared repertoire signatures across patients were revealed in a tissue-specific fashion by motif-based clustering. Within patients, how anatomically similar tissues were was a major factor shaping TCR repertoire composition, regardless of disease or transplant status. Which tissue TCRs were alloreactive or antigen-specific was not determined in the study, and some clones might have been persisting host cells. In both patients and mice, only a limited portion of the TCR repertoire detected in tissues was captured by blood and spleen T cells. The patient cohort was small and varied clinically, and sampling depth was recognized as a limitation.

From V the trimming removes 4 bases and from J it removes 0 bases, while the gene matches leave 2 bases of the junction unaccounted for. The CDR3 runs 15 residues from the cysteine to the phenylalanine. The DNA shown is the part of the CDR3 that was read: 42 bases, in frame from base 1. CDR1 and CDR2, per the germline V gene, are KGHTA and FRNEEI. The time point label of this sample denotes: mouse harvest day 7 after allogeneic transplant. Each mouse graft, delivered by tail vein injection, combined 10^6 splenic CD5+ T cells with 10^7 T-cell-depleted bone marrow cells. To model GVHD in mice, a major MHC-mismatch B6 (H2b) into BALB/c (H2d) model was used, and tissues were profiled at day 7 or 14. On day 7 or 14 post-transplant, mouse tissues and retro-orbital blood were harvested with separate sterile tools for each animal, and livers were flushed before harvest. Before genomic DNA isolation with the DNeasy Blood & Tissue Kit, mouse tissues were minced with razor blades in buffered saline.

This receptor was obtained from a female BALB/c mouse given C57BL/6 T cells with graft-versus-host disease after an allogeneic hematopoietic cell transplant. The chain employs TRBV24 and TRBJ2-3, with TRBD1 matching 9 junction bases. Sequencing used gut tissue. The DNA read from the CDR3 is TGTGCCAGCAGTCGAGGGACAGGGAGTGCAGAAACGCTGTAT. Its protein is CASSRGTGSAETLY. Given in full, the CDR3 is CASSRGTGSAETLYF.